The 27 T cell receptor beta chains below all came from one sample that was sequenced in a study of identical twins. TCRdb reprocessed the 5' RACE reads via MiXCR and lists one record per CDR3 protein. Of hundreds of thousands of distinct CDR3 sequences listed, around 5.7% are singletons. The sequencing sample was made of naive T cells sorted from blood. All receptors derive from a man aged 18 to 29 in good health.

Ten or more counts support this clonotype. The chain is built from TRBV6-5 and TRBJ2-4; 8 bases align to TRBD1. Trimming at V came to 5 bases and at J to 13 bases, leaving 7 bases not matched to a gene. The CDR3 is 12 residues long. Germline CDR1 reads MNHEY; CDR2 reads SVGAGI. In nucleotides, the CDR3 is TGTGCCAGCAGTAACCGGGACAGGCAACAGTACTTC. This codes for CASSNRDRQQYF.

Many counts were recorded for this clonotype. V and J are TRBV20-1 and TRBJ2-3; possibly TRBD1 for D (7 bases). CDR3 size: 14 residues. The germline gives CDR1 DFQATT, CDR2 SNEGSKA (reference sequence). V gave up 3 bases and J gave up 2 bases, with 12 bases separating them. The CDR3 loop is CSASQGGVTDTQYF. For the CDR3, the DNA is TGCAGTGCTAGCCAGGGGGGCGTCACAGATACGCAGTATTTT.

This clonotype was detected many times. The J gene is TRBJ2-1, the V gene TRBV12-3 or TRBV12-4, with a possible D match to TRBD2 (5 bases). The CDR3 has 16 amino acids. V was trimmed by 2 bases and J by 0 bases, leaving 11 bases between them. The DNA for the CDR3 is TGTGCCAGCAGTTTAAAAGCGGCTACCTCCTACAATGAGCAGTTCTTC. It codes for CASSLKAATSYNEQFF.

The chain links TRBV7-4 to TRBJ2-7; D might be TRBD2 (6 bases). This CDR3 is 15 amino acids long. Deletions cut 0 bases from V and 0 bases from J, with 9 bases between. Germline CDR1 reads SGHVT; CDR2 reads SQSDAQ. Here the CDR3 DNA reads TGTGCCAGCAGCTTAGCTTGGGGGGACTCCTACGAGCAGTACTTC. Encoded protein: CASSLAWGDSYEQYF.

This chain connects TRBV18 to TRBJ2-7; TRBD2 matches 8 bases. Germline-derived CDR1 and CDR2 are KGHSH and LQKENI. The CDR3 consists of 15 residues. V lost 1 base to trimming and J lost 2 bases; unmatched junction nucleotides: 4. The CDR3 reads CASSPLSGRAYEQYV. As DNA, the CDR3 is TGTGCCAGCTCACCACTCTCCGGGAGGGCCTACGAGCAGTACGTC.

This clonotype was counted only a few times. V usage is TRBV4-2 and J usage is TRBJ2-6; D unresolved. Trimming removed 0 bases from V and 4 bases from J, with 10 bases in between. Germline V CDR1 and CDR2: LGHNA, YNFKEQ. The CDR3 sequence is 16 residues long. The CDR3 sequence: CASSQDQGQGANVLTF. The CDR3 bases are TGTGCCAGCAGCCAAGATCAAGGGCAAGGGGCCAACGTCCTGACTTTC.

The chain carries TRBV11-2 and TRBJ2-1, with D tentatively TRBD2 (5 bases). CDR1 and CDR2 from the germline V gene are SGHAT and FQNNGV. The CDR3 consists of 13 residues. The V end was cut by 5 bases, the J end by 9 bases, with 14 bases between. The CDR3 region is CASSPRRWLEQFF. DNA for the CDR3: TGTGCCAGCAGCCCAAGGAGGTGGCTTGAGCAGTTCTTC. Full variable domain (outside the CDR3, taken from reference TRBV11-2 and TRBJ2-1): EAGVAQSPRYKIIEKRQSVAFWCNPISGHATLYWYQQILGQGPKLLIQFQNNGVVDDSQLPKDRFSAERLKGVDSTLKIQPAKLEDSAVYLCASSPRRWLEQFFGPGTRLTVL.

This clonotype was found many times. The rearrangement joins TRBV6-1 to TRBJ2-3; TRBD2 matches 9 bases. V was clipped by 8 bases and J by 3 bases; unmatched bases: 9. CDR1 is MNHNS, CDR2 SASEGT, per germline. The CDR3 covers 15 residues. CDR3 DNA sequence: TGTGCCAGCGGATTTCGAGCGGGAGGTACAGATACGCAGTATTTT. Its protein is CASGFRAGGTDTQYF.

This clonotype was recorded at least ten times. Here the CDR3 DNA reads TGTGCCAGCACCCGGACAGGGGGGACCGCCGGGGAGCTGTTTTTT. The encoded protein is CASTRTGGTAGELFF. The V call is TRBV12-3 or TRBV12-4, the J call TRBJ2-2; 10 positions match TRBD1. The CDR3 runs 15 residues. V shed 7 bases and J 6 bases; nucleotides not matched to a gene: 8.

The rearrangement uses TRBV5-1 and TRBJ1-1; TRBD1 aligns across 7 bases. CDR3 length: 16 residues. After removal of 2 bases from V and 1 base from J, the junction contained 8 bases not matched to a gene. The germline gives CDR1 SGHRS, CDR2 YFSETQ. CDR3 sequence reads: CASSLGPGQKNTEAFF. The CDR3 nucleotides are TGCGCCAGCAGCTTAGGTCCGGGACAGAAGAACACTGAAGCTTTCTTT.

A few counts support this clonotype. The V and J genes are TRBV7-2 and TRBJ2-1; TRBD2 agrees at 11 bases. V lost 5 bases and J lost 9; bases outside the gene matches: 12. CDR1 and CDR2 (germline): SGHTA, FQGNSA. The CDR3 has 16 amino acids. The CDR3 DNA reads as TGTGCCAGCAGCCGAGGAGGTAGCGGGAGGGCCAGTGAGCAGTTCTTC. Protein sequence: CASSRGGSGRASEQFF.

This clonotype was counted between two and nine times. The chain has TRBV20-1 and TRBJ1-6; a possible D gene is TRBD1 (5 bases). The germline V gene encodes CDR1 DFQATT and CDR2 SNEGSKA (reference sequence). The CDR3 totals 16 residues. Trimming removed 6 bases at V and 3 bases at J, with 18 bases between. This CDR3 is CSAGPRTLDYNSPLHF. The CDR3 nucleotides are TGCAGTGCGGGGCCTAGGACCCTTGACTATAATTCACCCCTCCACTTT.

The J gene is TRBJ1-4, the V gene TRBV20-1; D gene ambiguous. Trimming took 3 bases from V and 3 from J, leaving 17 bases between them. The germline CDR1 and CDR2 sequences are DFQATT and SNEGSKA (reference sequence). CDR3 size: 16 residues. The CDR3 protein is CSAREGVGFSNEKLFF. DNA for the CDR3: TGCAGTGCTAGGGAGGGAGTAGGGTTCTCTAATGAAAAACTGTTTTTT.

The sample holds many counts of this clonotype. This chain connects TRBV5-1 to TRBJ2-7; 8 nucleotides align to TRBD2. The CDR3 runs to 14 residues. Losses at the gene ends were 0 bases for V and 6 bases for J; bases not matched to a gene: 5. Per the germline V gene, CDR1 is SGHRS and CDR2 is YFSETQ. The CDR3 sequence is CASSLDSGSGEQYF. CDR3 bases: TGCGCCAGCAGCTTGGACAGCGGGAGTGGCGAGCAGTACTTC.

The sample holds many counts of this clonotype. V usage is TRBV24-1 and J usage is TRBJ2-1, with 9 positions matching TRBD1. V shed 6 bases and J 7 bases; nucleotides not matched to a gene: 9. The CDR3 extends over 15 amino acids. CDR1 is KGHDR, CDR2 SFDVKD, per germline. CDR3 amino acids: CATSRTGTGINEQFF. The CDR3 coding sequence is TGTGCCACCAGTAGGACCGGGACAGGGATAAATGAGCAGTTCTTC.

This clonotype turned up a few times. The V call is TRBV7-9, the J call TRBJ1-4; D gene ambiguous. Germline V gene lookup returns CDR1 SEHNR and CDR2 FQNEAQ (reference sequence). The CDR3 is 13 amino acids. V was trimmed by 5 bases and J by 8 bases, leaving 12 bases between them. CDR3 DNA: TGTGCCAGCAGCCCACAGTTCCGGGAAAAACTGTTTTTT. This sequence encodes CASSPQFREKLFF.

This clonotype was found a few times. In nucleotides, the CDR3 is TGTGCCAGCTCATCCAAGAGCAATCAGCCCCAGCATTTT. Protein product: CASSSKSNQPQHF. V usage is TRBV18 and J usage is TRBJ1-5; D uncertain. V lost 5 bases, J lost 1 base, and 6 bases lay in between. The CDR3 has 13 amino acids. Per the germline V gene, CDR1 is KGHSH and CDR2 is LQKENI.

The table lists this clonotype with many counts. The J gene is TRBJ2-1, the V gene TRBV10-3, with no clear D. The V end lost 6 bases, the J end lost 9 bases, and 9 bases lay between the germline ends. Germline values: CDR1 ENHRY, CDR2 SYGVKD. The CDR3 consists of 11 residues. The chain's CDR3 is CAISQGFEQFF. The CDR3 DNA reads TGTGCCATCAGCCAAGGGTTTGAGCAGTTCTTC.

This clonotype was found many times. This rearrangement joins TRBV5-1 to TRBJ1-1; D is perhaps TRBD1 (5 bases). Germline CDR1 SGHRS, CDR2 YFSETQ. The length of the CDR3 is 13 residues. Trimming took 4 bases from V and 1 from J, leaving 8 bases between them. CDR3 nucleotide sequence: TGCGCCAGCAGCCGTGGACAGAACACTGAAGCTTTCTTT. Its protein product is CASSRGQNTEAFF. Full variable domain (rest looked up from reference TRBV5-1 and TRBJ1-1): KAGVTQTPRYLIKTRGQQVTLSCSPISGHRSVSWYQQTPGQGLQFLFEYFSETQRNKGNFPGRFSGRQFSNSRSEMNVSTLELGDSALYLCASSRGQNTEAFFGQGTRLTVV.

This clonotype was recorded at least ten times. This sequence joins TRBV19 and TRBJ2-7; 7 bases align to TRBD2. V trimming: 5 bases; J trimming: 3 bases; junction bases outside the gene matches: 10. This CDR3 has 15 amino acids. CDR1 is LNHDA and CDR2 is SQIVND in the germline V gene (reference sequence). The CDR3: CASSSPGRGDYEQYF. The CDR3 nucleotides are TGTGCCAGTAGTTCCCCGGGGAGGGGAGACTACGAGCAGTACTTC.

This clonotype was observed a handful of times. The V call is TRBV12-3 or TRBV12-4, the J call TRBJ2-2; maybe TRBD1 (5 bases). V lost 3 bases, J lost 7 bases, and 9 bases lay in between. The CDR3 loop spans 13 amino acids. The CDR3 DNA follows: TGTGCCAGCAGTTTGTCCACAGGCGGGGAGCTGTTTTTT. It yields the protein CASSLSTGGELFF.

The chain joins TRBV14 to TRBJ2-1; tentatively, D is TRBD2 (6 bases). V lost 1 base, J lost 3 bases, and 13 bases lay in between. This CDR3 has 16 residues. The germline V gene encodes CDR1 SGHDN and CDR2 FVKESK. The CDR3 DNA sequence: TGTGCCAGCAGCCAAGTAGGCGGGACGGGCTACAATGAGCAGTTCTTC. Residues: CASSQVGGTGYNEQFF. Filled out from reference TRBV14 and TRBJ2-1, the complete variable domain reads EAGVTQFPSHSVIEKGQTVTLRCDPISGHDNLYWYRRVMGKEIKFLLHFVKESKQDESGMPNNRFLAERTGGTYSTLKVQPAELEDSGVYFCASSQVGGTGYNEQFFGPGTRLTVL.

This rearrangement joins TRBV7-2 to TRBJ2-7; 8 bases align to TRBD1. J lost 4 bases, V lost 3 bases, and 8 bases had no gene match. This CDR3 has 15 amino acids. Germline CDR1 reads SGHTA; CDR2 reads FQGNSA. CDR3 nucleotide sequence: TGTGCCAGCAGCTTCTTGTCGGACAGGGTTTACGAGCAGTACTTC. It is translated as CASSFLSDRVYEQYF.

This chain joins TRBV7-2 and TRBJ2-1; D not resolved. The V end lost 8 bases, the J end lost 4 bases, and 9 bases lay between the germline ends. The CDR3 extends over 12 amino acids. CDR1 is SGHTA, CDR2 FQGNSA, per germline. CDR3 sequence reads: CASATGYNEQFF. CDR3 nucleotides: TGTGCCAGCGCCACCGGGTACAATGAGCAGTTCTTC.

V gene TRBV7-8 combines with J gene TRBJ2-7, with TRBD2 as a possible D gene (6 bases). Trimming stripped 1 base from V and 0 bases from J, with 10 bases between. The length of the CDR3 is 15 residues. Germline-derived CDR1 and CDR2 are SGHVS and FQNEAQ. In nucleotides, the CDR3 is TGTGCCAGCAGCTTAGGGAGGGCCAGCTCCTACGAGCAGTACGTC. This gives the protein CASSLGRASSYEQYV.

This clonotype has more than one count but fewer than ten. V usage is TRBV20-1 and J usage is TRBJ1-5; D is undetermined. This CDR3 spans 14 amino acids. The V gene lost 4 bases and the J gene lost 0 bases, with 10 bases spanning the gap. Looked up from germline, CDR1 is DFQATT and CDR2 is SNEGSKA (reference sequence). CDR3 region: CSATDEFSNQPQHF. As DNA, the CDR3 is TGCAGTGCTACGGATGAATTTAGCAATCAGCCCCAGCATTTT.

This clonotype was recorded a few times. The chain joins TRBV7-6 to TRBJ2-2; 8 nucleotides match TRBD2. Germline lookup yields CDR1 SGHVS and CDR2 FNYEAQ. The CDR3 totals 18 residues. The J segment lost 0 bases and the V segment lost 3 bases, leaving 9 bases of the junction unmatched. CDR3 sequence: CASSLLISGNSNTGELFF. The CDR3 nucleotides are TGTGCCAGCAGCTTGCTGATTAGCGGGAACTCGAACACCGGGGAGCTGTTTTTT.